There are a few counts of the clone carrying this TCR beta chain. With template switching, a universal primer site was added, and the cDNA carried unique molecular identifiers. TCRdb recomputed calls from the 5' RACE reads with MiXCR, one row per CDR3 protein. The sample records roughly 540,000 distinct CDR3 sequences, 20% to 25% being singletons. These data belong to a study of identical twins. CDR3 length: 15 residues. Trimming removed 3 bases from V and 1 base from J, with 12 bases in between. Per the germline V gene, CDR1 is SGHRS and CDR2 is YFSETQ. In addition, the sample was reused for a study of T cells expressing NK-cell markers. That publication notes: CD3+CD56+NKG2C+, CD3+CD56+NKG2C- and CD3+CD56-NKG2C+ T cells, once sorted, supplied the TCR beta repertoires. Whether expanded NKG2C-expressing T cell clones recognize HCMV is unknown.

The receptor comes from a woman in her late teens or twenties in good health. The V gene is TRBV5-1, the J gene TRBJ2-3, with D tentatively TRBD2 (7 bases). Sequenced sample: CD4+ T cells sorted from blood. CDR3 sequence reads: CASSYGGQGTDTQYF. DNA for the CDR3: TGCGCCAGCAGCTACGGGGGGCAGGGCACAGATACGCAGTATTTT.